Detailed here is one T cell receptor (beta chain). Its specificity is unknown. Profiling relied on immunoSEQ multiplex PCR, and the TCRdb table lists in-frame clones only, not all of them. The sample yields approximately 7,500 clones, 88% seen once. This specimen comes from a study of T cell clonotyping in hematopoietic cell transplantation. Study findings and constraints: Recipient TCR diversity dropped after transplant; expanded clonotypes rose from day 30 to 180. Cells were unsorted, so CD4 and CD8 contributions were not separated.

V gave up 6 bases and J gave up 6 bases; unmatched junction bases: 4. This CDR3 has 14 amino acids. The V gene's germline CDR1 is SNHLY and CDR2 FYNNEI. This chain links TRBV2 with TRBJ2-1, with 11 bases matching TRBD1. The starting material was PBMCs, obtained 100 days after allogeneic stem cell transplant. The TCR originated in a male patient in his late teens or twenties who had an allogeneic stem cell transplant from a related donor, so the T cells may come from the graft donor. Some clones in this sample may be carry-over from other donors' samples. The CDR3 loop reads CASREGTGGNEQFF. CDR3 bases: TGTGCCAGCAGGGAGGGGACAGGGGGCAATGAGCAGTTCTTC.